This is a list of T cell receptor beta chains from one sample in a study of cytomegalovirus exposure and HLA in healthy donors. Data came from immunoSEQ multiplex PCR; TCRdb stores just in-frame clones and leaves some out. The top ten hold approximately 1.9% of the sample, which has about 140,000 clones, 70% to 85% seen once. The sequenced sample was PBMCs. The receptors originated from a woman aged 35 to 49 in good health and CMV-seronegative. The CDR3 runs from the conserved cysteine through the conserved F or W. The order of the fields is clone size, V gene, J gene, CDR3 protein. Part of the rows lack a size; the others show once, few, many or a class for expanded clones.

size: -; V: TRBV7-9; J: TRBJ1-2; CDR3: CASSFDSPRDNRYTF
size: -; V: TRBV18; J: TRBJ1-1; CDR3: CASSLTGSEAFF
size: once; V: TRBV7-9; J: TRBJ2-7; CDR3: CASSSGLHYEQYF
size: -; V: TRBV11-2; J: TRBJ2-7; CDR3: CASSLDPGQGGGSYEQYF
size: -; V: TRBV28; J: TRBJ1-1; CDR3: CASRGPAGTEAFF
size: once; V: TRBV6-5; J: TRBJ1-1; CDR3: CASRQGGNVNTEAFF
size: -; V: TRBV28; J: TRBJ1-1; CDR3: CASSLTDSLPEAFF
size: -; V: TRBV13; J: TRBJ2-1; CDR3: CASSLSRLGAGVGNEQFF
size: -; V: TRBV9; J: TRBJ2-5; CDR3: CASSVGAGHKETQYF
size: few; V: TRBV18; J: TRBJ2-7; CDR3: CASSDRTGQGSGYEQYF
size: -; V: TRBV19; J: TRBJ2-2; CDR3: CASQDRDNTGELFF
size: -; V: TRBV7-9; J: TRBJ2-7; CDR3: CSSSLQGKIAYEQYF
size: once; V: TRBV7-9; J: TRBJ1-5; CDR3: CASSPEGLGNQPQHF
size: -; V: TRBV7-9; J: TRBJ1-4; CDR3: CASRPRQGLNEKLFF
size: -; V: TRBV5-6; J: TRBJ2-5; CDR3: CASSYTGRETQYF
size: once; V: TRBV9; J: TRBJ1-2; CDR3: CASSAFGQGFNYGYTF
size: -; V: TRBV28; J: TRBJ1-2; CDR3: CASTTNTNYGYTF
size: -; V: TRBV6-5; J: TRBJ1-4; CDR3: CASSYSAQIAGKLFF
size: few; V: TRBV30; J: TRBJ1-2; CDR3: CAWRGWREGYTF
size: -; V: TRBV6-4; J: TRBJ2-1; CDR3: CASSVESGNEQFF
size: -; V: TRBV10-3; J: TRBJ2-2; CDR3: CAIMIEGGQGAGELFF
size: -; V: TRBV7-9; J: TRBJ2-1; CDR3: CASSFPIMDEQFF
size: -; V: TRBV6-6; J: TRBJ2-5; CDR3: CASSDTTREETQYF
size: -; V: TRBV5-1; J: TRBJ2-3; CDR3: CASRTSDTDTQYF
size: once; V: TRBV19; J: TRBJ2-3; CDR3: CASSIRWAMLTSTDTQYF
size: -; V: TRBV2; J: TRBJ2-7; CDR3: CASSQDTYEQYF
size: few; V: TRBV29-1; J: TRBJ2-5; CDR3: CSMTGKTHFGEETQYF
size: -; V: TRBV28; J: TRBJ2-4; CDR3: CASGTSGTVNIQYF
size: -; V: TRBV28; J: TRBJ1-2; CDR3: CASSSDRGRLVSYVYTF
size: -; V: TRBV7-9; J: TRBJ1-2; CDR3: CASSLLVLDGYTF
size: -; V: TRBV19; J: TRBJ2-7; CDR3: CASRWGQGAYEQYF
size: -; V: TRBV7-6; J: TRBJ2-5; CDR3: CASSNSAGPPQETQYF
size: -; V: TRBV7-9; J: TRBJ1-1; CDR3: CASSFRGSETEAFF
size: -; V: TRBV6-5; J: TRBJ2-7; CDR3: CASSSVGRGQYF
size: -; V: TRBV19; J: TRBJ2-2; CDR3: CASSPTGGAGELFF
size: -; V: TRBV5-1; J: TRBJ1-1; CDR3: CASSRRTDTEAFF